One and the same sample provided the 5 T cell receptor beta chains below, sequenced in a study of blood T cell repertoires in COVID-19. Assay: immunoSEQ multiplex PCR; the TCRdb copy retains only in-frame clones and omits some. Found here are roughly 200,000 clones, roughly 88% of them singletons; the top ten hold roughly 6.2%. Material: peripheral blood. The receptors stem from a woman aged 40-49 years who had recovered from COVID-19.

V gene TRBV2 combines with J gene TRBJ2-7; no clear D gene. Trimming left V 9 bases short and J 5 bases short, with 14 bases between. Germline V gene sequence: CDR1 SNHLY, CDR2 FYNNEI. The CDR3 loop spans 12 amino acids. In nucleotides, the CDR3 is TGTGCCAGTGGTTCTCATGGGCACGAGCAGTACTTC. It yields the protein CASGSHGHEQYF.

As for this clone: The sample contains more than one DNA sequence encoding this CDR3. V gene TRBV4-1 combines with J gene TRBJ2-2; D might be TRBD2 (7 bases). Trimming left V 0 bases short and J 2 bases short, with 13 bases between. There are 17 residues in the CDR3. Germline V gene sequence: CDR1 MGHRA, CDR2 YSYEKL. The CDR3 DNA reads as TGCGCCAGCAGCCAAGATACGGGGGGCGCCAACACCGGGGAGCTGTTTTTT. Encoded protein: CASSQDTGGANTGELFF.

There are a few counts of this clone. Other DNA sequences of this sample code for an identical CDR3. This chain links TRBV19 with TRBJ2-1; D remains unclear. The CDR3 runs to 16 residues. Per the germline V gene, CDR1 is LNHDA and CDR2 is SQIVND (reference sequence). V was clipped by 3 bases and J by 2 bases, with 14 bases between them. CDR3 nucleotide sequence: TGTGCCAGTAGTATCGAGGCTGGGTATCCCTACAATGAGCAGTTCTTC. The encoded protein is CASSIEAGYPYNEQFF.

This clone has just one count. The chain is built from TRBV19 and TRBJ1-5; D is possibly TRBD1 (6 bases). The CDR3 has 17 amino acids. Germline values: CDR1 LNHDA, CDR2 SQIVND (reference sequence). Trimming removed 2 bases at V and 2 bases at J, with 16 bases between. This CDR3 reads CASSIQSGRGRNQPQHF. The CDR3 nucleotides read TGTGCCAGTAGTATACAGAGTGGCAGGGGACGCAATCAGCCCCAGCATTTT.

The V and J genes are TRBV28 and TRBJ1-2; 9 bases match TRBD1. Germline values: CDR1 MDHEN, CDR2 SYDVKM. CDR3 length: 15 residues. V gave up 5 bases and J gave up 6 bases; unmatched junction bases: 10. The CDR3 DNA sequence: TGTGCCAGCAGTGGTTCCGGGACAGGGAGCGATGGCTACACCTTC. Amino acid sequence: CASSGSGTGSDGYTF.